The 18 T cell receptor beta chains given below trace back to one sample, sequenced in a study of human T cells and chemical hapten exposure. TCRdb called the RACE reads again in MiXCR, with one record for every CDR3 protein. The data show over 130,000 distinct CDR3 sequences, with about 11% seen just once and about 1.3% held by the top ten. Time point defined: patch test 2, 6 weeks after DPC sensitization. The treatment denotes: therapeutic diphenylcyclopropenone sensitization with weekly scalp DPC. The sample in question was whole blood, obtained in connection with sensitization to the hapten diphenylcyclopropenone (DPC). The source of these receptors is a woman aged 45 to 65 with alopecia areata. Some clones in this sample may be carry-over from other donors' samples.

This clonotype has a count of ten or more. The rearrangement uses TRBV5-5 and TRBJ2-4; D call uncertain. The CDR3 is made up of 15 amino acids. V was shortened by 2 bases and J by 9 bases, with 18 bases between the two germline ends. From germline, CDR1 is SGHKS and CDR2 YYEKEE (reference sequence). The CDR3 DNA follows: TGTGCCAGCAGCTTTTCCCCCACCGAGGAGACCATTCAGTACTTC. Translating gives CASSFSPTEETIQYF.

Ten or more counts support this clonotype. The rearrangement joins TRBV6-2 or TRBV6-3 to TRBJ1-1, with 7 nucleotides matching TRBD1. The CDR3 runs 14 residues. Per the germline V gene, CDR1 is MNHEY and CDR2 is SVGEGT. The V and J ends lost 4 bases and 9 bases, in that order; junction bases with no gene match: 11. The CDR3 nucleotides are TGTGCCAGCAGTTCCGGGGACAGCCGGCGGAAAGCTTTCTTT. Translated, it gives CASSSGDSRRKAFF.

This clonotype was seen at least ten times. The rearrangement joins TRBV24-1 to TRBJ1-5, with D unclear. The CDR3 sequence is 14 residues long. Trimming took off 3 bases at V and 11 bases at J, with 16 bases between the two ends. Germline CDR1 reads KGHDR; CDR2 reads SFDVKD. The CDR3 spells CATSDPIRPKAQHF. As DNA, the CDR3 is TGTGCCACCAGTGATCCCATCCGCCCGAAGGCCCAGCATTTT.

There are a few counts of this clonotype. The rearrangement joins TRBV5-1 to TRBJ2-3; possibly TRBD1 for D (5 bases). From germline, CDR1 is SGHRS and CDR2 YFSETQ. The CDR3 consists of 14 residues. The V gene lost 4 bases and the J gene lost 5 bases, with 14 bases spanning the gap. The DNA for the CDR3 is TGCGCCAGCAGCCGAGGACATCCTCGAGATACGCAGTATTTT. Amino acid sequence: CASSRGHPRDTQYF.

This clonotype has just a few counts. The chain couples TRBV11-2 to TRBJ2-7, with 8 bases aligning to TRBD1. The germline V gene encodes CDR1 SGHAT and CDR2 FQNNGV. The CDR3 has 15 residues. Unmatched junction bases numbered 11, after V lost 3 bases and J lost 7 bases. As DNA, the CDR3 is TGTGCCAGCAGCTTCCCTCGGACAGGGTCGAAGGAGCAGTACTTC. It specifies CASSFPRTGSKEQYF.

Ten or more counts support this clonotype. This rearrangement joins TRBV5-1 to TRBJ2-5; D may be TRBD1 (6 bases). Germline V CDR1 and CDR2: SGHRS, YFSETQ. The CDR3 runs to 14 residues. V was cut by 4 bases and J by 1 base, with 11 bases left in between. The CDR3 DNA sequence: TGCGCCAGCAGCCGAGGGGGACCCCAAGAGACCCAGTACTTC. Residues: CASSRGGPQETQYF.

This chain uses TRBV9 with TRBJ2-5; 8 bases agree with TRBD2. Germline lookup yields CDR1 SGDLS and CDR2 YYNGEE. This CDR3 has 16 residues. V shed 0 bases and J 0 bases; nucleotides not matched to a gene: 4. CDR3 nucleotide sequence: TGTGCCAGCAGCGTAGCGACTAGCGCGCACCAAGAGACCCAGTACTTC. Translated, it gives CASSVATSAHQETQYF.

This clonotype has at least ten counts. V is TRBV7-8 and J is TRBJ2-7; D is possibly TRBD2 (5 bases). Germline V CDR1 and CDR2: SGHVS, FQNEAQ. The length of the CDR3 is 16 residues. V gave up 1 base and J gave up 0 bases, with 13 bases separating them. In nucleotides, the CDR3 is TGTGCCAGCAGCTTAGTCCGCGGGCTACTCTCCTACGAGCAGTACTTC. Protein product: CASSLVRGLLSYEQYF.

This clonotype was recorded at least ten times. The chain employs TRBV15 and TRBJ2-5; 8 nucleotides line up with TRBD2. Germline V gene data show CDR1 as LNHNV and CDR2 as YYDKDF (reference sequence). The CDR3 loop spans 16 amino acids. V lost 0 bases to trimming and J lost 4 bases; unmatched junction nucleotides: 7. CDR3 region: CATSRDGTRVLETQYF. The DNA for the CDR3 is TGTGCCACCAGCAGAGATGGGACTAGAGTATTAGAGACCCAGTACTTC.

This chain joins TRBV12-3 or TRBV12-4 and TRBJ2-7, with 9 bases matching TRBD1. CDR3 size: 15 residues. With 4 bases clipped from V and 5 bases from J, the junction kept 9 bases outside the gene matches. CDR3 protein: CASSYFGTGSHEQYF. The CDR3 nucleotides are TGTGCCAGCAGTTACTTCGGGACAGGGTCGCACGAGCAGTACTTC.

This clonotype was found a few times. The CDR3 DNA reads as TGTGCCAGCTCACCAAACTACGGGGGCACTGAAGCTTTCTTT. It yields the protein CASSPNYGGTEAFF. This rearrangement joins TRBV18 to TRBJ1-1; tentatively, D is TRBD1 (5 bases). V was trimmed by 2 bases and J by 4 bases, leaving 11 bases between them. Looked up from germline, CDR1 is KGHSH and CDR2 is LQKENI. There are 14 residues in the CDR3.

The rearrangement uses TRBV11-2 and TRBJ2-2; D remains unclear. The germline V gene has CDR1 SGHAT and CDR2 FQNNGV. The CDR3 runs 14 residues. The ends were cut back, 3 bases at V and 4 bases at J, with 9 bases in the middle. CDR3: CASSLTLSTGELFF. CDR3 sequence (DNA): TGTGCCAGCAGCTTGACCCTGAGCACCGGGGAGCTGTTTTTT.

The V gene is TRBV29-1, the J gene TRBJ2-7; 9 nucleotides align to TRBD1. J lost 2 bases, V lost 8 bases, and 7 bases had no gene match. The CDR3 loop spans 13 amino acids. In germline, CDR1 is SQVTM, CDR2 ANQGSEA. The CDR3 loop reads CSFSGTGTYEQYF. CDR3 coding DNA: TGCAGCTTTTCCGGGACAGGGACCTACGAGCAGTACTTC.

This clonotype was seen a handful of times. An end of the junction does not agree with germline; a read error may underlie this. This rearrangement joins TRBV19 to TRBJ2-2; D is possibly TRBD1 (7 bases). Germline V gene lookup returns CDR1 LNHDA and CDR2 SQIVND (reference sequence). This CDR3 spans 16 amino acids. For the CDR3, the DNA is TGTGCCAGTACTATAGCGTACAGGGGAGGCACCGGGGAGCTGTTTTTT. Translation: CASTIAYRGGTGELFF.

DNA of the CDR3: TGTGCCAGCAGTACCAGGACGGGCTACGAGCAGTACTTC. Its protein is CASSTRTGYEQYF. The V gene is TRBV25-1, the J gene TRBJ2-7; no definite D call. Germline values: CDR1 MGHDK, CDR2 SYGVNS. This CDR3 has 13 residues. V was clipped by 5 bases and J by 3 bases, with 11 bases between them.

J is TRBJ2-7 and V is TRBV20-1, with D maybe TRBD1 (5 bases). The CDR3 covers 10 residues. Trimming cost V 5 bases and J 4 bases, with 6 bases left between them. The germline gives CDR1 DFQATT, CDR2 SNEGSKA (reference sequence). The DNA for the CDR3 is TGCAGTGCTGGACAATACGAGCAGTACTTC. As protein: CSAGQYEQYF.

At least ten counts were recorded for this clonotype. This chain links TRBV10-3 with TRBJ2-7; 8 bases are shared with TRBD1. Germline V lookup: CDR1 ENHRY, CDR2 SYGVKD. V lost 8 bases, J lost 2 bases, and 5 bases stayed unmatched. This CDR3 spans 13 amino acids. CDR3 bases: TGTGCCATCGCCAGACAGGGGACCTACGAGCAGTACTTC. Translating gives CAIARQGTYEQYF.

The chain is built from TRBV29-1 and TRBJ2-7; D is perhaps TRBD1 or TRBD2 (5 bases each). V dropped 6 bases and J dropped 1 base, with 13 bases sitting between them. CDR3 length equals 13 residues. Germline lookup yields CDR1 SQVTM and CDR2 ANQGSEA. CDR3 sequence: CSVGRDASYEQYF. In nucleotides, the CDR3 is TGCAGCGTAGGTAGGGACGCTTCCTACGAGCAGTACTTC.